Below are 21 T cell receptor beta chains sequenced from a single sample in a study of spatial heterogeneity in lung cancer (dated by TCRdb to about 2019). Their antigens remain unidentified. Overall study results and their limits: The tumor nonsynonymous mutation count correlated with the number of expanded alpha and beta TCRs within the tumor.

The time point label, as the study defines it: sample taken at primary tumor resection. Library preparation employed 5' RACE. Sequencer: NextSeq 500. TCRdb reanalyzed the raw reads on its own, using fastp at Q25 for trimming and MiXCR for clone calling, and kept in-frame beta chains. Here each entry gathers all rows of one CDR3 protein and keeps the most common genes and DNA. The sample records about 100,000 distinct CDR3 sequences, nearly 4.5% of which are singletons. Clones ranked in the top ten supply roughly 20% of the sample. The material sequenced was lung tumor tissue, taken at surgery. The receptors here all came from a male donor with early-stage non-small cell lung cancer.

This clonotype was detected only a few times. This chain connects TRBV28 to TRBJ1-6, with a possible D match to TRBD1 (5 bases). The CDR3 is 13 residues long. V shed 3 bases and J shed 7 bases, with 7 bases lying between them. Per the germline V gene, CDR1 is MDHEN and CDR2 is SYDVKM. The CDR3 loop is CASSFRGNSPLHF. The CDR3, as DNA: TGTGCCAGCAGTTTTCGGGGGAATTCACCCCTCCACTTT.

This clonotype occurred a few times. V gene TRBV7-2 combines with J gene TRBJ2-3, with D tentatively TRBD2 (6 bases). From germline, CDR1 is SGHTA and CDR2 FQGNSA. Trimming removed 3 bases from V and 5 bases from J, with 9 bases in between. CDR3 length: 13 amino acids. The CDR3 region is CASSFIAEDTQYF. In DNA form, the CDR3 reads TGTGCCAGCAGCTTTATAGCGGAAGATACGCAGTATTTT.

J is TRBJ2-2 and V is TRBV6-5; TRBD2 aligns across 8 bases. Germline V gene data show CDR1 as MNHEY and CDR2 as SVGAGI. The CDR3 sequence is 19 residues long. The V gene end was trimmed by 8 bases and the J gene end by 4 bases; junction bases not matched to a gene: 21. CDR3 DNA sequence: TGTGCCAGCCAAGGACTTGGGGCGGGAGGCCACGGGAGCACCGGGGAGCTGTTTTTT. As protein: CASQGLGAGGHGSTGELFF.

The CDR3 sequence is CASSEQGASPLHF. The CDR3 DNA is TGTGCCAGCAGTGAACAGGGGGCTTCACCCCTCCACTTT. The V call is TRBV25-1, the J call TRBJ1-6, with 8 nucleotides matching TRBD1. The germline V gene encodes CDR1 MGHDK and CDR2 SYGVNS. This CDR3 is built from 13 residues. V gave up 2 bases and J gave up 9 bases; unmatched junction bases: 0.

This chain connects TRBV30 to TRBJ2-7, with D perhaps given as TRBD1 or TRBD2 (5 bases each). The CDR3 covers 11 residues. The germline V and J ends were trimmed by 2 bases and 6 bases, with 8 bases remaining between them. Germline V gene lookup returns CDR1 GTSNPN and CDR2 SVGIG (reference sequence). For the CDR3, the DNA is TGTGCCTGGAGTCCGGGACCCGAGCAGTACTTC. Its protein is CAWSPGPEQYF.

This clonotype was observed at least ten times. The chain employs TRBV5-1 and TRBJ2-2; maybe TRBD1 (6 bases). Germline V gives CDR1 SGHRS, CDR2 YFSETQ. Trimming took off 4 bases at V and 5 bases at J, with 21 bases between the two ends. CDR3 length equals 17 residues. The CDR3 is CASSPTPDRSSTGELFF. CDR3 coding DNA: TGCGCCAGCAGCCCCACCCCAGACAGGTCATCGACCGGGGAGCTGTTTTTT.

This clonotype came up many times. The chain employs TRBV28 and TRBJ1-2, with 7 nucleotides matching TRBD1. This CDR3 is 18 amino acids long. Germline V gene lookup returns CDR1 MDHEN and CDR2 SYDVKM. Trimming took 5 bases from V and 7 from J; bases not matched to a gene: 22. This chain's CDR3 is CASSPHGTATITLAGYTF. CDR3 nucleotide sequence: TGTGCCAGCAGTCCCCATGGGACAGCTACTATTACTTTAGCTGGCTACACCTTC.

The rearrangement joins TRBV3-1 to TRBJ2-1; 12 positions agree with TRBD2. With 2 bases clipped from V and 8 bases from J, the junction kept 7 bases outside the gene matches. Germline CDR1 reads LGHDT; CDR2 reads YNNKEL (reference sequence). CDR3 length equals 16 residues. The CDR3 bases are TGTGCCAGCAGCCAACCACGGACTAGCGGGACCGATGAGCAGTTCTTC. Translated: CASSQPRTSGTDEQFF.

This clonotype appeared many times. The chain uses TRBV3-1 and TRBJ2-2; D ambiguous. Germline V lookup: CDR1 LGHDT, CDR2 YNNKEL (reference sequence). With 2 bases removed from V and 3 bases from J, the gap between germline ends came to 13 bases. The length of the CDR3 is 16 residues. The DNA of the CDR3 is TGTGCCAGCAGCCAAACCGCCAGGTGGGACACCGGGGAGCTGTTTTTT. Amino acid sequence: CASSQTARWDTGELFF.

A note on this clonotype: This may stem from a read error, because a much larger clone lies one nucleotide away. The chain recombines TRBV28 with TRBJ2-1; 11 nucleotides line up with TRBD2. In germline, CDR1 is MDHEN, CDR2 SYDVKM. The CDR3 contains 18 residues. In DNA, the CDR3 is TGTGCCAACAGTCAACTTTTAGGACTAGCGGGCTCCTACAATGAGCAGTTCTTC. Its translation: CANSQLLGLAGSYNEQFF.

This clonotype was observed at least ten times. The rearrangement uses TRBV20-1 and TRBJ2-1; no clear D. Between the trimmed V and J ends, which lost 6 bases and 5 bases, there was a span of 11 bases. The germline V gene has CDR1 DFQATT and CDR2 SNEGSKA (reference sequence). There are 12 residues in the CDR3. The CDR3, as DNA: TGCAGTGCCACGTTGCCCAACAATGAGCAGTTCTTC. Translated, it gives CSATLPNNEQFF.

Many counts were recorded for this clonotype. The chain uses TRBV4-1 and TRBJ2-7; tentatively, D is TRBD1 (6 bases). Trimming stripped 3 bases from V and 3 bases from J, with 9 bases between. The CDR3 contains 13 residues. Germline loops: CDR1 MGHRA, CDR2 YSYEKL. CDR3: CASSQGQDYEQYF. The CDR3 nucleotides are TGCGCCAGCAGCCAGGGACAAGACTACGAGCAGTACTTC.

In its sample, this clonotype was seen many times. The chain couples TRBV5-6 to TRBJ1-2, with D perhaps matching TRBD1 (5 bases). This CDR3 region has 14 residues. CDR1 and CDR2 from the germline V gene are SGHDT and YYEEEE. Trimming cost V 4 bases and J 4 bases, with 14 bases left between them. CDR3 sequence: CASSRQSGGYGYTF. The CDR3 nucleotides read TGTGCCAGCAGCCGACAGAGTGGGGGCTATGGCTACACCTTC.

The genes are TRBV7-9 and TRBJ2-3; 7 nucleotides match TRBD2. Losses at the gene ends were 1 base for V and 2 bases for J; bases not matched to a gene: 3. This CDR3 spans 15 amino acids. Germline lookup yields CDR1 SEHNR and CDR2 FQNEAQ (reference sequence). CDR3 in amino acids: CASSLVAGVTDTQYF. CDR3 nucleotide sequence: TGTGCCAGCAGCTTAGTCGCGGGAGTCACAGATACGCAGTATTTT.

This clonotype was seen repeatedly, ten times or more. The CDR3 sequence: CASSLSMAQETQYF. DNA for the CDR3: TGTGCCAGCAGCTTATCAATGGCCCAAGAGACCCAGTACTTC. The rearrangement uses TRBV7-2 and TRBJ2-5; the D is unclear. Germline V gene data show CDR1 as SGHTA and CDR2 as FQGNSA. Deletions cut 2 bases from V and 1 base from J, with 8 bases between. CDR3 length: 14 amino acids.

This clonotype appeared a few times. V and J are TRBV20-1 and TRBJ1-1; no clear D gene. V dropped 2 bases and J dropped 4 bases, with 8 bases sitting between them. The CDR3 is made up of 12 amino acids. Germline V gene lookup returns CDR1 DFQATT and CDR2 SNEGSKA (reference sequence). The CDR3 loop is CSARMGPTEAFF. The CDR3 DNA is TGCAGTGCTAGAATGGGCCCCACTGAAGCTTTCTTT.

This clonotype was recorded many times. The CDR3 protein is CASSFNTGELFF. DNA for the CDR3: TGTGCCAGCAGCTTCAATACCGGGGAGCTGTTTTTT. This chain joins TRBV3-1 and TRBJ2-2; D unresolved. The length of the CDR3 is 12 residues. CDR1 is LGHDT, CDR2 YNNKEL, per germline (reference sequence). Trimming took 5 bases from V and 5 from J, leaving 6 bases between them.

This clonotype was seen only a few times. The chain is built from TRBV27 and TRBJ2-1, with D perhaps TRBD2 (6 bases). Trimming took off 2 bases at V and 2 bases at J, with 10 bases between the two ends. Looked up from germline, CDR1 is MNHEY and CDR2 is SMNVEV (reference sequence). This CDR3 spans 15 amino acids. Written as DNA, the CDR3 is TGTGCCAGCAGTTTACGACTAGGGGCCTACAATGAGCAGTTCTTC. Amino acids: CASSLRLGAYNEQFF.

As concerns this clonotype: An end of the junction differs from the germline gene, which may be a read error. The rearrangement uses TRBV19 and TRBJ1-6; D is unclear. Looked up from germline, CDR1 is LNHDA and CDR2 is SQIVND (reference sequence). The CDR3 is made up of 17 amino acids. The chain's CDR3 is CACSSVFLSSYNSPLHF. The CDR3 nucleotides read TGTGCCTGTAGTTCAGTCTTCTTAAGCTCCTATAATTCACCCCTCCACTTT.

This clonotype was seen only a few times. The chain recombines TRBV6-6 with TRBJ1-5; D call uncertain. The germline gives CDR1 MNHNY, CDR2 SVGAGI (reference sequence). The CDR3 length is 13 residues. Trimming stripped 7 bases from V and 3 bases from J, with 10 bases between. The CDR3 nucleotides are TGTGCCAGCACTGAGGTCTCCAATCAGCCCCAGCATTTT. This translates into CASTEVSNQPQHF.

Remarks on this clonotype: This may be a read error, as it is one base from a much larger clone. The CDR3 here is CASSPRQGSSYGQYF. CDR3 nucleotides: TGTGCCAGCAGCCCGCGACAGGGAAGCTCCTACGGGCAGTACTTC. The gene calls are TRBV9 and TRBJ2-7, with TRBD1 matching 7 bases. Germline CDR1 and CDR2: SGDLS and YYNGEE. The CDR3 has 15 amino acids.